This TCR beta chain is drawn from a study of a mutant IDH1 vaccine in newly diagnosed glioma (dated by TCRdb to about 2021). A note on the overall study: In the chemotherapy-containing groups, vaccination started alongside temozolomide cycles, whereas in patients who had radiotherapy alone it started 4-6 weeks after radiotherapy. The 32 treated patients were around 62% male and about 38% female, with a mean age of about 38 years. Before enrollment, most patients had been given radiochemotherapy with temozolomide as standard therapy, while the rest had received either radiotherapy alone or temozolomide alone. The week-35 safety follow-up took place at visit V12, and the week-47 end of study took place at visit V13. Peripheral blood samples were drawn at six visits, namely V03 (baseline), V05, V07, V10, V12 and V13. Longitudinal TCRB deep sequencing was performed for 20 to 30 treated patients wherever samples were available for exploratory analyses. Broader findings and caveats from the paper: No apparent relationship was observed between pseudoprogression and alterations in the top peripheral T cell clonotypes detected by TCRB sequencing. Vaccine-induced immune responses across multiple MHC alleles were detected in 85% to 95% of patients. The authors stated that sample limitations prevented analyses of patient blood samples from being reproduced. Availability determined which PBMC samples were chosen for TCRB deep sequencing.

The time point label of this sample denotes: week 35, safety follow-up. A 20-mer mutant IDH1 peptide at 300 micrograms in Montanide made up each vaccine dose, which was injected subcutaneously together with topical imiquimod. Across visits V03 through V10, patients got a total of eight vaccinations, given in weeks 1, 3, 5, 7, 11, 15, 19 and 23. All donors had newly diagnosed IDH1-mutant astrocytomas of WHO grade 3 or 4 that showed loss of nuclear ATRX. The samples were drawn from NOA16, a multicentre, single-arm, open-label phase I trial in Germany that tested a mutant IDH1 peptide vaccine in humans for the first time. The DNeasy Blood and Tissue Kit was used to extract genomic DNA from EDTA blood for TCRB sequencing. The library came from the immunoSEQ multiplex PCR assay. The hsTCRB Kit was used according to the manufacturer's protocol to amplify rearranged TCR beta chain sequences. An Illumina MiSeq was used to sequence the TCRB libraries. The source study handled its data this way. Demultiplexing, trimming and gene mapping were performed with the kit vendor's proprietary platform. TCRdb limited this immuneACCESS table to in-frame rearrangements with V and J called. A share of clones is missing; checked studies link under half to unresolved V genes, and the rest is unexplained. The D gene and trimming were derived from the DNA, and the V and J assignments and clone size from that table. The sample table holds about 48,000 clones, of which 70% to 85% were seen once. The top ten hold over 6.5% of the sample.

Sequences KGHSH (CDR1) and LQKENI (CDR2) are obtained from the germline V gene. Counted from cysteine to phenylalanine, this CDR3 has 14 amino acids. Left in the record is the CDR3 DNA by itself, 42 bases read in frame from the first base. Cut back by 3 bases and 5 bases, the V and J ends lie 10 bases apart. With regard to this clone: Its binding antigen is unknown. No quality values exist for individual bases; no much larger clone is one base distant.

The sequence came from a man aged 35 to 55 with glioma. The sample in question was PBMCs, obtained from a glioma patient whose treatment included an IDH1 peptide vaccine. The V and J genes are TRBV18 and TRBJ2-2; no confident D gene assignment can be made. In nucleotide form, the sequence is TGTGCCAGCTCACCTCAACGTGGAACCGGGGAGCTGTTTTTT. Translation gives CASSPQRGTGELFF. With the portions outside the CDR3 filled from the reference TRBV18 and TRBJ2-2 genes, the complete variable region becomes NAGVMQNPRHLVRRRGQEARLRCSPMKGHSHVYWYRQLPEEGLKFMVYLQKENIIDESGMPKERFSAEFPKEGPSILRIQQVVRGDSAAYFCASSPQRGTGELFFGEGSRLTVL.